This TCR beta chain was found in a study of blood T cells in healthy people across ages. Using a J-beta primer mix together with a sample-barcoded 5' primer, a second PCR was run for about 6 to 12 cycles. TCRdb recomputed calls from the 5' RACE reads with MiXCR, one row per CDR3 protein. This table has fewer than 2,000,000 distinct CDR3 sequences, about 39% appearing once. This clonotype appeared a few times. The clonotype was recovered from a human donor in good health. The sequenced sample consisted of blood.

Written as DNA, the CDR3 is TGTGCCAGCAGCCCCCCAGCGGGATACAATGAGCAGTTCTTC. Translated: CASSPPAGYNEQFF. The chain links TRBV7-2 to TRBJ2-1; 7 bases agree with TRBD2. The CDR3 length is 14 residues. Germline V gene data show CDR1 as SGHTA and CDR2 as FQGNSA. Trimming removed 5 bases from V and 4 bases from J; junction bases left unmatched: 5. Looking up the rest from reference TRBV7-2 and TRBJ2-1 gives the full variable domain: GAGVSQSPSNKVTEKGKDVELRCDPISGHTALYWYRQSLGQGLEFLIYFQGNSAPDKSGLPSDRFSAERTGGSVSTLTIQRTQQEDSAVYLCASSPPAGYNEQFFGPGTRLTVL.